The clone carrying this TCR beta chain was seen more than once but under ten times. The antigen remains undetermined. The data are from a study of PD-1 blockade in classical Hodgkin lymphoma. Study-level points and caveats: Healthy donors reportedly exceeded newly diagnosed patients in baseline TCR diversity. After ASCT, patients who started nivolumab under 1 year later were excluded. A significant rise in TCR diversity was seen by C4D1 for CD4+ cells but not for CD8+ cells.

The CDR3 runs to 14 residues. The V segment lost 7 bases and the J segment 10 bases; nucleotides outside the gene matches: 8. The germline gives CDR1 SNHLY, CDR2 FYNNEI. Profiling relied on immunoSEQ multiplex PCR, and the TCRdb table lists in-frame clones only, not all of them. The data show roughly 40,000 clones, 85% to 90% seen once. Each patient's relapse followed autologous stem cell transplantation, and brentuximab vedotin exposure varied. This TCR came from a human donor with classical Hodgkin lymphoma. The material was peripheral blood mononuclear cells (PBMCs), obtained at baseline. The rearrangement joins TRBV2 to TRBJ1-6, with 9 bases aligning to TRBD1. CDR3 region: CASNGRQGVSPLHF. Written as DNA, the CDR3 is TGTGCCAGCAACGGAAGACAGGGGGTATCACCCCTCCACTTT. Combining the CDR3 with reference TRBV2 and TRBJ1-6 gives the whole variable domain EPEVTQTPSHQVTQMGQEVILRCVPISNHLYFYWYRQILGQKVEFLVSFYNNEISEKSEIFDDQFSVERPDGSNFTLKIRSTKLEDSAMYFCASNGRQGVSPLHFGNGTRLTVT.